These T cell receptor beta chains were read from a single sample in a study of blood T cells in healthy people across ages. TCRdb recomputed calls from the 5' RACE reads with MiXCR, one row per CDR3 protein. Among about 650,000 distinct CDR3 sequences listed, roughly 32% were seen once. The sequencing sample was made of blood. The source of these receptors is a woman at least 80 years old in good health. The conserved cysteine and the conserved F or W are not part of the CDR3 here.

>TRBV4-2|TRBJ2-1
ASSPHLPGTGDNEQF
>TRBV5-1|TRBJ2-7
ASKKWEGPYEQY
>TRBV12-3/TRBV12-4|TRBJ1-2
ASSPRWRPNYGYT
>TRBV2|TRBJ2-7
ASTEEGIIACEQY
>TRBV28|TRBJ1-1
ASSSFGAMNTEAF
>TRBV28|TRBJ2-5
ASSLSSDEQY
>TRBV7-8|TRBJ1-1
ASSPPWGANTEAF
>TRBV6-1|NA
ASKGTGGYEQY
>TRBV9|TRBJ2-2
ASSRGGGTLGGRLTGELF
>TRBV5-6|TRBJ1-2
ASSLFGRDRTGAGYGYT
>TRBV7-3|TRBJ1-2
ASSLYTGSDGYT
>TRBV20-1|TRBJ1-6
SARDVRGSYNSPLH
>TRBV20-1|TRBJ1-1
SARDRRNLRNTEAF
>TRBV5-1|TRBJ2-1
ASSSGLAGGLDNEQF
>TRBV7-2|TRBJ1-4
ASSSQATNEKLF
>TRBV10-3|TRBJ1-1
ATSENRVLTEAF
>TRBV29-1|TRBJ1-5
SVDPGDGRPQH
>TRBV7-9|TRBJ1-6
ASSFMNSPLH
>TRBV4-3|TRBJ1-1
ASSQEKGPLPEAF
>TRBV6-5|TRBJ1-1
ASSFHQGSNANTEAF
>TRBV27|TRBJ2-7
ASSLGQGAGYEQY
>TRBV5-6|TRBJ1-5
AGSSIQGRGNQPQH
>TRBV18|TRBJ2-3
ASSPTQGVEDTQY
>TRBV29-1|TRBJ1-2
SVSGTDTNYGYT
>TRBV20-1|TRBJ2-1
SARDGVGEQF
>TRBV20-1|TRBJ1-1
SARPSEGTGWRTEAF
>TRBV18|TRBJ2-7
ASSPPRGEQY
>TRBV10-3|TRBJ2-7
AIKDSGPY
>TRBV7-2|TRBJ2-5
ASSFNRDQETQY
>TRBV10-3|TRBJ2-3
AIRSASGSSDTQY
>TRBV7-2|TRBJ2-5
ASSLGRGTALEQY
>TRBV10-3|TRBJ2-7
AINPGQGPYEQY
>TRBV3-1|TRBJ2-5
ASSQGESSQETQY
>TRBV6-1|TRBJ2-7
ASSEQVNYEQY
>TRBV9|TRBJ1-1
ASSPQGGRNTEAF
>TRBV6-5|TRBJ1-5
ARRWAPNQPQH
>TRBV4-3|NA
ASSQDLGSGGTSYEQY
>TRBV10-3|TRBJ1-1
AIRIQGQNTEAF
>TRBV6-5|TRBJ1-1
ASSFIRTRNTEAF
>TRBV7-3|TRBJ2-5
ASSLPGQGTNEQY
>TRBV6-5|TRBJ2-3
ASTAGGVIDTQY
>TRBV6-5|TRBJ2-1
ASSWSGRNYNEQF
>TRBV3-1|TRBJ1-1
ASSQKRNTEAF
>TRBV29-1|TRBJ1-4
SVLDGREKLF
>TRBV5-1|TRBJ1-2
AGSPSVSGRARGYT
>TRBV12-3/TRBV12-4|TRBJ2-3
ASSLGQGGIADTQY
>TRBV5-1|TRBJ2-1
ASSLGLQAYNEQF
>TRBV30|TRBJ2-5
AWRLQGVPPTGQY